A selection of T cell receptor beta chains follows, all from one sample in a study of T cell repertoires and leukemia-associated antigens. No antigen has been identified for these receptors. TCRdb reprocessed the 5' RACE reads with MiXCR, giving one entry per CDR3 protein. The profile shows about 10,000 distinct CDR3 sequences, under 55% of them singletons. Sequenced sample: CD3+ T cells sorted from blood and cultured. All receptors come from a female donor in good health. The CDR3 runs from the conserved cysteine through the conserved F or W. D genes are given only for firm matches. The size entry is marked missing in some rows and otherwise reads once, few, many or a size class.

v_gene	j_gene	abundance	d_gene	CDR3aa	CDR3nt
TRBV28	TRBJ2-5	many	TRBD1	CASSYRQGRTQYF	TGTGCCAGCAGTTATCGACAGGGGAGGACCCAGTACTTC
TRBV20-1	TRBJ2-7	-	-	CSAALPRDREQYF	TGCAGTGCCGCCCTTCCCAGGGATCGCGAGCAGTACTTC
TRBV12-3/TRBV12-4	TRBJ2-7	medium-sized	TRBD2	CASSLGGLAAYEQYF	TGTGCCAGCAGTTTAGGGGGACTAGCAGCCTACGAGCAGTACTTC
TRBV30	TRBJ1-1	many	TRBD1	CAWSKSRQGLMNTEAFF	TGTGCCTGGAGTAAGTCGAGACAGGGGCTCATGAACACTGAAGCTTTCTTT
TRBV5-1	TRBJ2-1	-	-	CASNRERSYNEQFF	TGCGCCAGCAACAGGGAGCGCTCCTACAATGAGCAGTTCTTC
TRBV28	TRBJ2-1	many	TRBD2	CASSYSGSSYNEQFF	TGTGCCAGCAGTTATAGCGGGAGCTCCTACAATGAGCAGTTCTTC
TRBV29-1	TRBJ2-4	hyperexpanded	-	CSVEDPKIAKNIQYF	TGCAGCGTTGAAGATCCTAAAATAGCCAAAAACATTCAGTACTTC
TRBV10-1	TRBJ2-3	-	-	CASPEPAPVFVLGLQAVSTDTQYF	TGCGCCAGCCCCGAGCCTGCACCGGTTTTTGTCCTGGGCCTCCAGGCTGTGAGCACAGATACGCAGTATTTT
TRBV5-1	TRBJ2-7	-	-	CASRGDSYEQYF	TGCGCCAGCAGGGGGGACTCCTACGAGCAGTACTTC
TRBV5-1	TRBJ2-1	-	TRBD2	CASFGGGTRAYNEQFF	TGCGCCAGCTTTGGGGGGGGGACCCGCGCCTACAATGAGCAGTTCTTC
TRBV20-1	TRBJ1-6	few	-	CSARAGNENSPLHF	TGCAGTGCTAGAGCTGGGAATGAGAATTCACCCCTCCACTTT
TRBV7-8	TRBJ2-2	-	-	CASSPLRGRGAGELFF	TGTGCCAGCAGCCCGCTCCGGGGTAGGGGCGCCGGGGAGCTGTTTTTT
TRBV27	TRBJ2-1	-	TRBD1	CASRRGQGDYNEQFF	TGTGCCAGCAGGCGAGGACAGGGGGACTACAATGAGCAGTTCTTC
TRBV7-9	TRBJ2-1	-	TRBD1	CASSKLKGGTGGNEQFF	TGTGCCAGCAGCAAACTTAAGGGAGGGACAGGGGGCAATGAGCAGTTCTTC
TRBV18	TRBJ2-7	many	TRBD1	CASSPRQGANEQYF	TGTGCCAGCTCACCACGGCAGGGGGCCAACGAGCAGTACTTC
TRBV24-1	TRBJ2-1	few	TRBD1	CATSSNRGWDYNEQFF	TGTGCCACCAGCAGCAACAGGGGCTGGGACTACAATGAGCAGTTCTTC
TRBV25-1	TRBJ2-1	medium-sized	-	CASSPPGGYNEQFF	TGTGCCAGCAGTCCCCCCGGGGGCTACAATGAGCAGTTCTTC
TRBV7-9	TRBJ2-2	many	-	CASSLRASENTGELFF	TGTGCCAGCAGCTTAAGGGCTAGCGAGAACACCGGGGAGCTGTTTTTT
TRBV19	TRBJ2-6	-	-	CASTRFSGANVLTF	TGTGCCAGCACCAGGTTCTCTGGGGCCAACGTCCTGACTTTC
TRBV5-5	TRBJ2-1	few	TRBD2	CASSLSGRYNNEQFF	TGTGCCAGCAGCTTGAGCGGGAGGTACAACAATGAGCAGTTCTTC
TRBV5-1	TRBJ2-2	-	-	CASSARVGVNTGELFF	TGCGCCAGCAGCGCGCGAGTTGGAGTGAACACCGGGGAGCTGTTTTTT
TRBV5-1	TRBJ2-1	many	TRBD2	CASSSAGTSGNEQFF	TGCGCCAGCAGCTCAGCCGGGACTAGCGGCAATGAGCAGTTCTTC
TRBV20-1	TRBJ2-1	many	TRBD2	CSAHTFPGAGRYNEQFF	TGCAGTGCCCATACTTTCCCGGGAGCGGGACGCTACAATGAGCAGTTCTTC
TRBV4-3	TRBJ2-6	few	-	CASSQGPGSGANVLTF	TGCGCCAGCAGCCAGGGCCCAGGCTCTGGGGCCAACGTCCTGACTTTC
TRBV29-1	TRBJ2-1	once	-	CSVGGADGTNEQFF	TGCAGCGTTGGGGGGGCCGATGGAACGAATGAGCAGTTCTTC
TRBV18	TRBJ2-5	-	-	CASSPGQPSPQYF	TGTGCCAGCTCACCAGGTCAGCCTTCACCCCAGTACTTC
TRBV7-4	TRBJ1-2	-	-	CASSLRVRSDGGYTF	TGTGCCAGCAGCTTGAGGGTTAGGTCTGACGGTGGCTACACCTTC
TRBV20-1	TRBJ2-1	medium-sized	-	CSAELASDEQFF	TGCAGTGCAGAACTAGCATCGGATGAGCAGTTCTTC
TRBV5-1	TRBJ2-2	medium-sized	-	CASSRRAGELFF	TGCGCCAGCAGCAGGCGAGCCGGGGAGCTGTTTTTT
TRBV20-1	TRBJ2-1	medium-sized	TRBD2	CSARTSGRMDEQFF	TGCAGTGCAAGGACTAGCGGGAGGATGGATGAGCAGTTCTTC
TRBV5-1	TRBJ2-2	few	-	CASGVGNTGELFF	TGCGCCAGCGGGGTCGGAAACACCGGGGAGCTGTTTTTT
TRBV7-8	TRBJ2-4	many	-	CASSPDMGAAKNIQYF	TGTGCCAGCAGCCCTGACATGGGAGCAGCCAAAAACATTCAGTACTTC
TRBV29-1	TRBJ1-2	medium-sized	TRBD1	CSGDRDGYTF	TGCAGCGGGGACAGGGATGGCTACACCTTC
TRBV20-1	TRBJ2-1	-	-	CSASVGALAGNEQFF	TGCAGTGCTAGTGTTGGAGCACTTGCTGGCAATGAGCAGTTCTTC
TRBV5-1	TRBJ2-7	few	TRBD1	CASTPAGGFSYEQYF	TGCGCCAGCACCCCCGCAGGGGGCTTCTCCTACGAGCAGTACTTC
TRBV5-4	TRBJ2-4	many	-	CASSRPSAKNIQYF	TGTGCCAGCAGCCGCCCCTCAGCCAAAAACATTCAGTACTTC
TRBV12-3/TRBV12-4	TRBJ2-1	-	-	CASSLGGENEQFF	TGTGCCAGCAGTTTAGGAGGGGAGAATGAGCAGTTCTTC
TRBV7-9	TRBJ1-1	-	-	CASSLARGYTVAFF	TGTGCCAGCAGCTTAGCTAGGGGATACACTGTGGCTTTCTTT
TRBV7-9	TRBJ1-1	-	-	CASSFSRGSTEAFF	TGTGCCAGCAGCTTCTCCAGGGGTTCCACTGAAGCTTTCTTT
TRBV27	TRBJ2-3	medium-sized	TRBD2	CASSVSGRGADTQYF	TGTGCCAGCAGTGTTAGCGGGAGGGGAGCAGATACGCAGTATTTT
TRBV10-3	TRBJ2-7	many	TRBD2	CAISESPAGAGEQYF	TGTGCCATCAGTGAGTCACCAGCGGGAGCAGGCGAGCAGTACTTC
TRBV29-1	TRBJ1-1	many	TRBD1	CSAGTGVTEAFF	TGCAGCGCAGGGACAGGGGTCACTGAAGCTTTCTTT
TRBV5-5	TRBJ1-5	many	-	CASSFGDGENQPQHF	TGTGCCAGCAGCTTCGGGGACGGAGAAAATCAGCCCCAGCATTTT
TRBV4-1	TRBJ2-7	-	TRBD2	CASSQDWGAGGIYEQYF	TGCGCCAGCAGCCAAGATTGGGGGGCGGGAGGAATCTACGAGCAGTACTTC
TRBV20-1	TRBJ2-7	-	TRBD2	CSPLAGGPYEQYF	TGCAGCCCCCTAGCGGGAGGACCCTACGAGCAGTACTTC
TRBV5-6	TRBJ1-2	-	-	CASSPRVGSGYTF	TGTGCCAGCAGCCCCCGGGTAGGGTCTGGCTACACCTTC
TRBV6-5	TRBJ2-7	-	-	CASSYSRGHSYEQYF	TGTGCCAGCAGTTACTCTCGTGGCCACTCCTACGAGCAGTACTTC
TRBV13	TRBJ2-1	-	-	CASSAPSKEQFF	TGTGCTAGCAGCGCTCCCTCCAAGGAGCAGTTCTTC
TRBV6-6	TRBJ2-7	many	-	CASSYPEQYF	TGTGCCAGCAGTTACCCCGAGCAGTACTTC